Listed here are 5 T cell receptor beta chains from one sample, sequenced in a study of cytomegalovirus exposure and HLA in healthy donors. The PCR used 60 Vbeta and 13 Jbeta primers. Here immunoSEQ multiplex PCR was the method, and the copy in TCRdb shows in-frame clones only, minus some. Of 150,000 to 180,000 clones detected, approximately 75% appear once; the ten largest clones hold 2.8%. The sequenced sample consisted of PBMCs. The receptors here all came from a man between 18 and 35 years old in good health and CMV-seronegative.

CDR3: CAISESKWDRGKDSNQPQHF. CDR3 coding DNA: TGTGCCATCAGTGAGTCGAAATGGGACAGGGGAAAAGATAGCAATCAGCCCCAGCATTTT. This chain connects TRBV10-3 to TRBJ1-5, with TRBD1 identical over 10 bases. Trimming at V came to 0 bases and at J to 0 bases, leaving 11 bases not matched to a gene. The CDR3 consists of 20 residues. Germline V gene data show CDR1 as ENHRY and CDR2 as SYGVKD.

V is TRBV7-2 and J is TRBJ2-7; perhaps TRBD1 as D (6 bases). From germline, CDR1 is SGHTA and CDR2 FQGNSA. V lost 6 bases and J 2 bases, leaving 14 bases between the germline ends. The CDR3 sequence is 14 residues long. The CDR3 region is CASRDSTGPYEQYF. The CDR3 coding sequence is TGTGCCAGCAGGGATTCGACAGGTCCCTACGAGCAGTACTTC.

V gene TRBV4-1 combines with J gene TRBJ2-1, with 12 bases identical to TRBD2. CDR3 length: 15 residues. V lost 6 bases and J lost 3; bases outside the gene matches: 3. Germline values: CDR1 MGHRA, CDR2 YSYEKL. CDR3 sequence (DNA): TGCGCCAGCAGTCGGACTAGCGGGGACTACAATGAGCAGTTCTTC. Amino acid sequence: CASSRTSGDYNEQFF.

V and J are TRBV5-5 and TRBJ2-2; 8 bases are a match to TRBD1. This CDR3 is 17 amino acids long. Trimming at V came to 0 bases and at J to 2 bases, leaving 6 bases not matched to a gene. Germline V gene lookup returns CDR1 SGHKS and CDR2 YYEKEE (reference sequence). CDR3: CASSLVPGGLNTGELFF. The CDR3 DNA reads TGTGCCAGCAGCTTGGTCCCAGGGGGCCTAAACACCGGGGAGCTGTTTTTT.

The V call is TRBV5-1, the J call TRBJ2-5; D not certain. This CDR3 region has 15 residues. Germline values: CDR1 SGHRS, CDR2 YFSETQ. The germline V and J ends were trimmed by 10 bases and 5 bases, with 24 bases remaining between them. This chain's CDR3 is CAGGLNRMPGETQYF. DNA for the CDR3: TGCGCCGGCGGCCTAAATCGGATGCCCGGGGAGACCCAGTACTTC. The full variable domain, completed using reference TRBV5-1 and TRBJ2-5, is KAGVTQTPRYLIKTRGQQVTLSCSPISGHRSVSWYQQTPGQGLQFLFEYFSETQRNKGNFPGRFSGRQFSNSRSEMNVSTLELGDSALYLCAGGLNRMPGETQYFGPGTRLLVL.